The entry below gives a single TCR beta chain sequence along with its context. Its matching antigen is unknown. The sample belongs to a study of T-cell memory formation after mild COVID-19. At the level of the study: For the most part, TCR clusters were specific to one donor.

Via MiXCR, TCRdb re-called the 5' RACE reads, giving one row per CDR3 protein. The data hold a few hundred thousand distinct CDR3 sequences, with 20% to 25% observed a single time. This CDR3 region has 12 residues. The J segment lost 8 bases and the V segment lost 6 bases, leaving 6 bases of the junction unmatched. General study results and limits: Researchers could not confirm that second-wave clones peaking on day 37 targeted SARS-CoV-2. Memory cells collected pre-infection included some clones that later responded, suggesting cross-reactive memory joined.

The sequence derives from a young man who had mild COVID-19 (a few samples of this study predate the infection). Cell type and time point are not known. The sequenced sample was PBMCs or a T cell subset sorted from them (not recorded which). The rearrangement joins TRBV12-3 or TRBV12-4 to TRBJ1-2; 7 bases line up with TRBD1. The CDR3 sequence: CASSRQGWGYTF. Written as DNA, the CDR3 is TGTGCCAGCAGCAGACAGGGTTGGGGCTACACCTTC.